This T cell receptor (beta chain) comes out of a study of T cell responses to AZD1222 COVID-19 vaccine. Generated by immunoSEQ multiplex PCR, the TCRdb table keeps only in-frame clones and is missing some. This sample has 150,000 to 200,000 clones, with about 90% found just once. CDR1 is GTSNPN and CDR2 is SVGIG in the germline V gene (reference sequence). V gave up 0 bases and J gave up 0 bases, with 7 bases separating them. The CDR3 is 14 amino acids. The sequence derives from an adult who received the AZD1222 COVID-19 vaccine. The specimen comprised peripheral blood, sampled 28 days after the second AZD1222 dose. The chain joins TRBV30 to TRBJ2-3, with D maybe TRBD2 (6 bases). CDR3 protein: CAWSVGGSTDTQYF. Written as DNA, the CDR3 is TGTGCCTGGAGTGTAGGAGGGAGCACAGATACGCAGTATTTT.